The rows below give T cell receptor beta chains drawn from one sample of a study of identical twins. TCRdb fed the 5' RACE reads into MiXCR, producing one record per CDR3 protein. The repertoire holds some 100,000 distinct CDR3 sequences, with 5.9% as singletons. Input material: memory T cells sorted from blood. These receptors were taken from a woman in her 50s in good health. The CDR3 runs from the conserved cysteine through the conserved F or W. Fields, in order: clone size, D gene, V gene, J gene, CDR3 DNA, CDR3 protein. A D gene is named only where the DNA matches it firmly. Size is stated for part of the rows, as once, few or many counts, or as a class when the clone is expanded.

clone_size: many; d_call: NA; v_call: TRBV4-1; j_call: TRBJ1-5; cdr3_nt: TGCGCCAGCAGCCAAGTTTATGAGGTCAATCAGCCCCAGCATTTT; cdr3_aa: CASSQVYEVNQPQHF
clone_size: many; d_call: TRBD2; v_call: TRBV11-2; j_call: TRBJ2-1; cdr3_nt: TGTGCCAGCAGCTTACTGACTAGCGGGAGCGAAAATGAGCAGTTCTTC; cdr3_aa: CASSLLTSGSENEQFF
clone_size: many; d_call: TRBD2; v_call: TRBV24-1; j_call: TRBJ2-1; cdr3_nt: TGTGCCACCGGAAGACTAGCGGGAGGGCCAAGGAGAGACGATGAGCAGTTCTTC; cdr3_aa: CATGRLAGGPRRDDEQFF
clone_size: many; d_call: TRBD2; v_call: TRBV6-5; j_call: TRBJ2-7; cdr3_nt: TGTGCCAGCAGCCGCGCCGGGACTAGTCCCTACGAGCAGTACTTC; cdr3_aa: CASSRAGTSPYEQYF
clone_size: medium-sized; d_call: NA; v_call: TRBV20-1; j_call: TRBJ2-7; cdr3_nt: TGCAGTGCTAGGGGGCCGCTGAATGACTACGAGCAGTACTTC; cdr3_aa: CSARGPLNDYEQYF
clone_size: many; d_call: NA; v_call: TRBV4-1; j_call: TRBJ2-1; cdr3_nt: TGCGCCAGCAGCCAAAGGCTGGGTTGGAATGAGCAGTTCTTC; cdr3_aa: CASSQRLGWNEQFF
clone_size: many; d_call: NA; v_call: TRBV5-1; j_call: TRBJ2-3; cdr3_nt: TGCGCCAGCAGCTTGGCCCGGGTAGGCACAGATACGCAGTATTTT; cdr3_aa: CASSLARVGTDTQYF
clone_size: many; d_call: NA; v_call: TRBV12-3/TRBV12-4; j_call: TRBJ1-5; cdr3_nt: TGTGCCAGCAAACTGACAGCTGGAGGCAATCAGCCCCAGCATTTT; cdr3_aa: CASKLTAGGNQPQHF
clone_size: few; d_call: TRBD1; v_call: TRBV12-3/TRBV12-4; j_call: TRBJ2-6; cdr3_nt: TGTGCCAGCAGTGGGTCCGGGACAGGATTTACCTCTGGGGCCAACGTCCTGACTTTC; cdr3_aa: CASSGSGTGFTSGANVLTF
clone_size: NA; d_call: TRBD2; v_call: TRBV7-9; j_call: TRBJ2-1; cdr3_nt: TGTGCCAGCAGCCCCAAAGGCGGGAGGGCCGTGGGGGATCAGTTCTTC; cdr3_aa: CASSPKGGRAVGDQFF
clone_size: many; d_call: NA; v_call: TRBV12-3/TRBV12-4; j_call: TRBJ2-6; cdr3_nt: TGTGCCAGCAGTTCCGACACTCTCTCTGGGGCCAACGTCCTGACTTTC; cdr3_aa: CASSSDTLSGANVLTF
clone_size: many; d_call: NA; v_call: TRBV6-1; j_call: TRBJ2-5; cdr3_nt: TGTGCCAGCAGTGAACAACTCTCTAAAGAGACCCAGTACTTC; cdr3_aa: CASSEQLSKETQYF
clone_size: many; d_call: NA; v_call: TRBV12-3/TRBV12-4; j_call: TRBJ2-2; cdr3_nt: TGTGCCAGCAGTTTACCGGCGCTACACACCGGGGAGCTGTTTTTT; cdr3_aa: CASSLPALHTGELFF
clone_size: NA; d_call: NA; v_call: TRBV20-1; j_call: TRBJ2-2; cdr3_nt: TGCAGTGCCTTACTACTACAGAACACCGGGGAGCTGTTTTTT; cdr3_aa: CSALLLQNTGELFF
clone_size: many; d_call: NA; v_call: TRBV25-1; j_call: TRBJ2-2; cdr3_nt: TGTGCCAGCAGTGAACGGAACACCGGGGAGCTGTTTTTT; cdr3_aa: CASSERNTGELFF
clone_size: many; d_call: NA; v_call: TRBV12-3/TRBV12-4; j_call: TRBJ1-2; cdr3_nt: TGTGCCAGCAGTGCGACAGCGTATGGCTACACCTTC; cdr3_aa: CASSATAYGYTF
clone_size: NA; d_call: NA; v_call: TRBV20-1; j_call: TRBJ1-5; cdr3_nt: TGCAGCTACGGGACGGACAGAAATCAGCCCCAGCATTTT; cdr3_aa: CSYGTDRNQPQHF
clone_size: many; d_call: NA; v_call: TRBV15; j_call: TRBJ1-5; cdr3_nt: TGTGCCACCAGCAGCCAGCGGACGGATCAGCCCCAGCATTTT; cdr3_aa: CATSSQRTDQPQHF
clone_size: many; d_call: NA; v_call: TRBV2; j_call: TRBJ2-5; cdr3_nt: TGTGCCAGCAGAGTGGAACTCCAAGAGACCCAGTACTTC; cdr3_aa: CASRVELQETQYF
clone_size: many; d_call: TRBD2; v_call: TRBV11-2; j_call: TRBJ2-3; cdr3_nt: TGTGCCAGCAGCTTAGAGGGGAGGGCCGGAACAGATACGCAGTATTTT; cdr3_aa: CASSLEGRAGTDTQYF
clone_size: many; d_call: NA; v_call: TRBV5-6; j_call: TRBJ2-1; cdr3_nt: TGTGCCAGCAGCTACCGTTCCGATGAGCAGTTCTTC; cdr3_aa: CASSYRSDEQFF
clone_size: many; d_call: TRBD1; v_call: TRBV3-1; j_call: TRBJ2-7; cdr3_nt: TGTGCCAGCAGCCTCCGACCCCCACAACAGGGGGCAGAGCAGTACTTC; cdr3_aa: CASSLRPPQQGAEQYF
clone_size: few; d_call: TRBD1; v_call: TRBV5-1; j_call: TRBJ1-2; cdr3_nt: TGCGCCAGCAGCTTGGATTTGACAGGGGGGGACTCCACCTTC; cdr3_aa: CASSLDLTGGDSTF
clone_size: NA; d_call: NA; v_call: TRBV29-1; j_call: TRBJ2-1; cdr3_nt: TGCAGCGGTGCACTCCAGGCTGACTACAATGAGCAGTTCTTC; cdr3_aa: CSGALQADYNEQFF
clone_size: NA; d_call: NA; v_call: TRBV12-3/TRBV12-4; j_call: TRBJ2-1; cdr3_nt: TGTGCCAGCAGCTATCGTAATGAGCAGTTCTTC; cdr3_aa: CASSYRNEQFF
clone_size: many; d_call: TRBD2; v_call: TRBV7-8; j_call: TRBJ2-7; cdr3_nt: TGTGCCAGCAGCCACAGCGGGAGGGACGAGCAGTACTTC; cdr3_aa: CASSHSGRDEQYF
clone_size: few; d_call: NA; v_call: TRBV6-2/TRBV6-3; j_call: TRBJ2-7; cdr3_nt: TGTGCCAGCAAAGGCGCGTCGAGCTACGAGCAGTACTTC; cdr3_aa: CASKGASSYEQYF
clone_size: many; d_call: NA; v_call: TRBV5-1; j_call: TRBJ2-1; cdr3_nt: TGCGCCAGCAGTCAGAGCGGTGAGCAGTTCTTC; cdr3_aa: CASSQSGEQFF
clone_size: many; d_call: TRBD1; v_call: TRBV20-1; j_call: TRBJ1-1; cdr3_nt: TGCAGTGCTATGGACAGGGCGGGCACTGAAGCTTTCTTT; cdr3_aa: CSAMDRAGTEAFF
clone_size: many; d_call: NA; v_call: TRBV5-1; j_call: TRBJ2-1; cdr3_nt: TGCGCCAGCACGACGGACAGTGGCTCTTACAATGAGCAGTTCTTC; cdr3_aa: CASTTDSGSYNEQFF
clone_size: few; d_call: TRBD1; v_call: TRBV5-1; j_call: TRBJ2-6; cdr3_nt: TGCGCCAGCAGCAAAACCATGACAGGGGGCGCCTCTGGGGCCAACGTCCTGACTTTC; cdr3_aa: CASSKTMTGGASGANVLTF
clone_size: many; d_call: NA; v_call: TRBV7-8; j_call: TRBJ1-5; cdr3_nt: TGTGCCAGCAGCTCGATCACCCGGGGGGGGATCGGTAGCAATCAGCCCCAGCATTTT; cdr3_aa: CASSSITRGGIGSNQPQHF
clone_size: few; d_call: TRBD1; v_call: TRBV18; j_call: TRBJ1-5; cdr3_nt: TGTGCCAGCTCGCTACTCCAGGGGGCTCAGCCCCAGCATTTT; cdr3_aa: CASSLLQGAQPQHF
clone_size: NA; d_call: TRBD2; v_call: TRBV7-2; j_call: TRBJ2-5; cdr3_nt: TGTGCCAGCCTCTTGGGCGGGAGAAGGGGAGAGACCCAGTACTTC; cdr3_aa: CASLLGGRRGETQYF
clone_size: many; d_call: NA; v_call: TRBV10-3; j_call: TRBJ1-2; cdr3_nt: TGTGCCATCAGTGAGTCAACAGCTAACTATGGCTACACCTTC; cdr3_aa: CAISESTANYGYTF
clone_size: many; d_call: NA; v_call: TRBV6-6; j_call: TRBJ1-4; cdr3_nt: TGTGCCAGCAGCCCCGCAGGGACCTTTAATGAAAAACTGTTTTTT; cdr3_aa: CASSPAGTFNEKLFF
clone_size: NA; d_call: NA; v_call: TRBV12-3/TRBV12-4; j_call: TRBJ1-1; cdr3_nt: TGTGCCAGCAGTTTAGCGGTACAGCCCACTGAAGCTTTCTTT; cdr3_aa: CASSLAVQPTEAFF
clone_size: many; d_call: TRBD2; v_call: TRBV6-2/TRBV6-3; j_call: TRBJ2-5; cdr3_nt: TGTGCCAGCAGACTAGCGGGAGGGGCTGAAGAGACCCAGTACTTC; cdr3_aa: CASRLAGGAEETQYF
clone_size: many; d_call: NA; v_call: TRBV19; j_call: TRBJ1-1; cdr3_nt: TGTGCCAGTAGTTTCGGGGGCGAAACGGCTTTCTTT; cdr3_aa: CASSFGGETAFF
clone_size: few; d_call: TRBD1; v_call: TRBV20-1; j_call: TRBJ1-1; cdr3_nt: TGCAGTGCTAGAAGGACAGGTGAAGCTTTCTTT; cdr3_aa: CSARRTGEAFF
clone_size: many; d_call: NA; v_call: TRBV7-2; j_call: TRBJ2-5; cdr3_nt: TGTGCCAGCGCCCAAGACAGGAAAGAGACCCAGTACTTC; cdr3_aa: CASAQDRKETQYF